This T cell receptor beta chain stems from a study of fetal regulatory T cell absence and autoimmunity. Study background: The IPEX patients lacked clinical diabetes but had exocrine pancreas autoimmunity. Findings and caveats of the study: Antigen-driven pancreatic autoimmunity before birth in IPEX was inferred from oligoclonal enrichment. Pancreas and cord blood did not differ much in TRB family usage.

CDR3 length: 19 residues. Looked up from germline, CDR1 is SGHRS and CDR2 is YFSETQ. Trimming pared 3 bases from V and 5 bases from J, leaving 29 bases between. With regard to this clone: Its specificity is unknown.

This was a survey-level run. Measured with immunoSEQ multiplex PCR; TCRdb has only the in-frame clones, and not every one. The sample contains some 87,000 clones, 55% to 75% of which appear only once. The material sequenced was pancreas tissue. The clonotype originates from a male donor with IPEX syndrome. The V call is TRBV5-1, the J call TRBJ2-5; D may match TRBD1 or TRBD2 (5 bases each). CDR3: CASSSFGALRKNLLETQYF. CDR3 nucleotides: TGCGCCAGCAGCTCCTTCGGGGCCCTTCGGAAAAACCTTTTGGAGACCCAGTACTTC.